Listed here are 9 T cell receptor beta chains from one sample, sequenced in a study of blood T cell repertoires in COVID-19. Profiled with immunoSEQ multiplex PCR; TCRdb holds only in-frame clones, not every one. The sample has about 74,000 clones, 70% to 75% seen once. Material for sequencing was peripheral blood. The receptors were sampled from a man between 65 and 85 years old with acute or convalescent COVID-19.

The chain recombines TRBV5-1 with TRBJ2-5; 7 nucleotides align to TRBD1. The CDR3 contains 15 residues. The V gene's germline CDR1 is SGHRS and CDR2 YFSETQ. V lost 0 bases and J lost 5; bases outside the gene matches: 7. The CDR3 nucleotides are TGCGCCAGCAGCTTGGCCTCGACGGACAGGGAGACCCAGTACTTC. Amino acids: CASSLASTDRETQYF.

There are a few counts of this clone. The chain has TRBV7-3 and TRBJ2-2; a weak D match, TRBD2 (6 bases). CDR1 SGHTA and CDR2 FQGTGA come from the germline V gene. The CDR3 has 15 residues. With 5 bases removed from V and 5 bases from J, the gap between germline ends came to 15 bases. CDR3 nucleotides: TGTGCCAGCAGCCCCACGGGACTCTTTACCGGGGAGCTGTTTTTT. Translating it yields CASSPTGLFTGELFF. Drawing the rest from reference TRBV7-3 and TRBJ2-2, the complete variable domain is GAGVSQTPSNKVTEKGKYVELRCDPISGHTALYWYRQSLGQGPEFLIYFQGTGAADDSGLPNDRFFAVRPEGSVSTLKIQRTERGDSAVYLCASSPTGLFTGELFFGEGSRLTVL.

The rearrangement joins TRBV15 to TRBJ2-7, with D perhaps matching TRBD2 (6 bases). V dropped 9 bases and J dropped 2 bases, with 14 bases sitting between them. This CDR3 is 13 amino acids long. Germline V gene lookup returns CDR1 LNHNV and CDR2 YYDKDF (reference sequence). CDR3 sequence reads: CATRRGDAYEQYF. The DNA for the CDR3 is TGTGCCACTCGCCGCGGGGACGCCTACGAGCAGTACTTC.

The sample holds a few counts of this clone. The chain carries TRBV5-1 and TRBJ2-5; 8 bases are shared with TRBD1. There are 15 residues in the CDR3. Trimming at V came to 4 bases and at J to 1 base, leaving 6 bases not matched to a gene. Looked up from germline, CDR1 is SGHRS and CDR2 is YFSETQ. The CDR3 is CASSRLQGAQETQYF. As DNA, the CDR3 is TGCGCCAGCAGCAGACTTCAGGGGGCCCAAGAGACCCAGTACTTC. The full variable domain, completed using reference TRBV5-1 and TRBJ2-5, is KAGVTQTPRYLIKTRGQQVTLSCSPISGHRSVSWYQQTPGQGLQFLFEYFSETQRNKGNFPGRFSGRQFSNSRSEMNVSTLELGDSALYLCASSRLQGAQETQYFGPGTRLLVL.

V and J are TRBV10-2 and TRBJ2-3; 10 nucleotides match TRBD2. CDR1 WSHSY and CDR2 SAAADI come from the germline V gene. The CDR3 runs 15 residues. The J segment lost 3 bases and the V segment lost 5 bases, leaving 5 bases of the junction unmatched. The CDR3 DNA reads as TGCGCCAGCAGTCCTAGCGGGAGCGTGACAGATACGCAGTATTTT. Translated: CASSPSGSVTDTQYF.

The rearrangement links TRBV5-1 to TRBJ1-1; 11 bases agree with TRBD1. Germline CDR1 is SGHRS and CDR2 is YFSETQ. This CDR3 has 17 residues. The J segment lost 5 bases and the V segment lost 4 bases, leaving 13 bases of the junction unmatched. CDR3 sequence reads: CASSQVPGQGEGTEAFF. The CDR3 DNA reads as TGCGCCAGCAGCCAAGTCCCGGGACAGGGGGAGGGAACTGAAGCTTTCTTT.

This chain connects TRBV24-1 to TRBJ2-5, with TRBD1 matching 7 bases. The ends lost 9 bases at V and 5 bases at J; junction bases unmatched: 11. There are 14 residues in the CDR3. CDR1 is KGHDR and CDR2 is SFDVKD in the germline V gene. CDR3: CATRDSGQKETQYF. The CDR3 nucleotides are TGTGCCACCCGGGACAGCGGTCAGAAGGAGACCCAGTACTTC.

In its sample, this clone was seen once. This chain links TRBV4-1 with TRBJ2-7; TRBD2 aligns across 8 bases. V was clipped by 2 bases and J by 4 bases; unmatched bases: 7. The CDR3 length is 15 residues. Germline V lookup: CDR1 MGHRA, CDR2 YSYEKL. In DNA, the CDR3 is TGCGCCAGCAGCCAACTAAGGACTAGCAGGTACGAGCAGTACTTC. Protein product: CASSQLRTSRYEQYF.

This chain connects TRBV6-6 to TRBJ1-2, with D unresolved. Germline V lookup: CDR1 MNHNY, CDR2 SVGAGI (reference sequence). The V end lost 0 bases, the J end lost 7 bases, and 6 bases lay between the germline ends. The CDR3 covers 12 residues. The CDR3 reads CASSYSYIGYTF. For the CDR3, the DNA is TGTGCCAGCAGTTACTCGTACATTGGCTACACCTTC.